One and the same sample provided the 25 T cell receptor beta chains below, sequenced in a study of immune evolution from preneoplasia to lung adenocarcinoma. The data were produced by immunoSEQ multiplex PCR, yet TCRdb's version contains in-frame clones alone and is incomplete. The sample has under 15,000 clones; about 85% are singletons. The sample consisted of FFPE lung adenocarcinoma in situ tissue. The source of these receptors is a donor at least 70 years old with lung adenocarcinoma.

This clone occurred a few times. J is TRBJ1-2 and V is TRBV28, with no clear D. This CDR3 has 13 residues. The V end lost 1 base, the J end lost 4 bases, and 7 bases lay between the germline ends. CDR1 and CDR2 from the germline V gene are MDHEN and SYDVKM. CDR3 coding DNA: TGTGCCAGCAGTTTATTACGCGGCTATGGCTACACCTTC. Its protein product is CASSLLRGYGYTF.

The chain links TRBV2 to TRBJ1-4; 12 bases are a match to TRBD1. This CDR3 is 14 amino acids long. Per germline, CDR1 SNHLY and CDR2 FYNNEI. Trimming took 5 bases from V and 10 from J; bases not matched to a gene: 5. The CDR3 reads CASSSGTGGGKLFF. CDR3 coding DNA: TGTGCCAGCAGTTCGGGGACAGGGGGCGGAAAACTGTTTTTT.

The V call is TRBV7-2, the J call TRBJ2-2; TRBD2 matches at 9 bases. Germline lookup yields CDR1 SGHTA and CDR2 FQGNSA. J was trimmed by 6 bases and V by 1 base; bases with no gene match: 12. CDR3 length: 18 amino acids. Here the CDR3 DNA reads TGTGCCAGCAGCTTAGTAGAAAGTCTAGCGGGACGCCCCGGGGAGCTGTTTTTT. Protein: CASSLVESLAGRPGELFF.

This chain uses TRBV9 with TRBJ2-1, with TRBD2 matching over 11 bases. V lost 6 bases to trimming and J lost 5 bases; unmatched junction nucleotides: 7. The CDR3 spans 15 residues. Germline CDR1 reads SGDLS; CDR2 reads YYNGEE. The CDR3 reads CASNQLAGDNNEQFF. The CDR3 DNA reads TGTGCCAGCAATCAACTAGCGGGAGACAACAATGAGCAGTTCTTC.

V gene TRBV6-5 combines with J gene TRBJ1-2; 7 bases map to TRBD1. Trimming cost V 5 bases and J 6 bases; bases outside gene matches: 3. Per germline, CDR1 MNHEY and CDR2 SVGAGI. The CDR3 covers 12 residues. The CDR3 region has the DNA TGTGCCAGCAGTCGACAGGGCCATGGCTACACCTTC. Translating gives CASSRQGHGYTF.

This chain uses TRBV7-2 with TRBJ2-1; 7 positions match TRBD2. CDR1 is SGHTA, CDR2 FQGNSA, per germline. V dropped 3 bases and J dropped 9; count of bases not matched to a gene: 8. This CDR3 region has 14 residues. CDR3 DNA sequence: TGTGCCAGCAGCTTTGCGGGGGTAACCGTTGAGCAGTTCTTC. Translated, it gives CASSFAGVTVEQFF.

The chain recombines TRBV7-8 with TRBJ2-5, with D unclear. With 3 bases removed from V and 5 bases from J, the gap between germline ends came to 10 bases. This CDR3 is 13 amino acids long. Per the germline V gene, CDR1 is SGHVS and CDR2 is FQNEAQ. CDR3 sequence: CASSFVRSETQYF. As DNA, the CDR3 is TGTGCCAGCAGCTTTGTTAGATCGGAGACCCAGTACTTC.

The chain employs TRBV27 and TRBJ2-5; a weak D match, TRBD2 (6 bases). CDR3 length: 15 residues. V lost 5 bases to trimming and J lost 5 bases, with 18 bases between them. Germline V CDR1 and CDR2: MNHEY, SMNVEV (reference sequence). The CDR3 reads CASSPTDIRGETQYF. DNA for the CDR3: TGTGCCAGCAGTCCAACGGACATACGGGGGGAGACCCAGTACTTC.

This sequence joins TRBV5-4 and TRBJ2-3, with 7 bases fitting TRBD2. Germline loops: CDR1 SGHNT, CDR2 YYREEE (reference sequence). Trimming took 1 base from V and 2 from J; bases not matched to a gene: 1. CDR3 length equals 14 residues. The CDR3 region has the DNA TGTGCCAGCAGCTTGACTAGCGCCACAGATACGCAGTATTTT. Translation: CASSLTSATDTQYF.

This clone has just a few counts. The J gene is TRBJ1-2, the V gene TRBV5-6; the D is unclear. The CDR3 spans 14 residues. The germline CDR1 and CDR2 sequences are SGHDT and YYEEEE. V gave up 0 bases and J gave up 4 bases, with 10 bases separating them. CDR3 amino acids: CASSLVYTFYGYTF. In DNA form, the CDR3 reads TGTGCCAGCAGCTTGGTTTATACGTTCTATGGCTACACCTTC.

This sequence joins TRBV5-1 and TRBJ1-2; 7 positions match TRBD1. Germline assignment: CDR1 SGHRS and CDR2 YFSETQ. The CDR3 is 14 residues long. Trimming at V came to 2 bases and at J to 4 bases, leaving 5 bases not matched to a gene. CDR3: CASSLGGVGYGYTF. CDR3 sequence (DNA): TGCGCCAGCAGCTTAGGGGGCGTAGGCTATGGCTACACCTTC. Full variable domain (remainder filled in from reference TRBV5-1 and TRBJ1-2): KAGVTQTPRYLIKTRGQQVTLSCSPISGHRSVSWYQQTPGQGLQFLFEYFSETQRNKGNFPGRFSGRQFSNSRSEMNVSTLELGDSALYLCASSLGGVGYGYTFGSGTRLTVV.

The chain carries TRBV5-5 and TRBJ2-3, with D possibly TRBD2 on 6 matching bases. CDR1 is SGHKS and CDR2 is YYEKEE in the germline V gene (reference sequence). Trimming left V 0 bases short and J 2 bases short, with 10 bases between. The CDR3 covers 15 residues. The CDR3 coding sequence is TGTGCCAGCAGCTTGGATGGCGGGACCACAGATACGCAGTATTTT. It translates to CASSLDGGTTDTQYF.

The chain uses TRBV2 and TRBJ2-7; D may match TRBD1 or TRBD2 (6 bases each). Germline loops: CDR1 SNHLY, CDR2 FYNNEI. V shed 4 bases and J shed 2 bases, with 15 bases lying between them. The CDR3 spans 15 residues. The CDR3 bases are TGTGCCAGCAGTGGACTAGGGGGGAATACCTACGAGCAGTACTTC. Translating it yields CASSGLGGNTYEQYF.

V gene TRBV7-3 combines with J gene TRBJ2-7; the D gene is possibly TRBD2 (6 bases). The germline V and J ends were trimmed by 4 bases and 4 bases, with 11 bases remaining between them. The CDR3 loop spans 13 amino acids. Per the germline V gene, CDR1 is SGHTA and CDR2 is FQGTGA. The chain's CDR3 is CASSSHGGYEQYF. The DNA of the CDR3 is TGTGCCAGCAGCTCCCACGGGGGTTACGAGCAGTACTTC.

V usage is TRBV7-3 and J usage is TRBJ2-2; D possibly corresponds to TRBD1 (6 bases). CDR1 is SGHTA and CDR2 is FQGTGA in the germline V gene. V lost 5 bases to trimming and J lost 4 bases, with 11 bases between them. The CDR3 sequence is 14 residues long. CDR3 nucleotide sequence: TGTGCCAGCAGCGGCAGGGGACCCACCGGGGAGCTGTTTTTT. It is translated as CASSGRGPTGELFF.

This chain joins TRBV6-6 and TRBJ1-2; TRBD1 might be the D (5 bases). Trimming took 6 bases from V and 4 from J, leaving 9 bases between them. CDR3 length: 12 amino acids. CDR1 and CDR2 from the germline V gene are MNHNY and SVGAGI (reference sequence). As DNA, the CDR3 is TGTGCCAGCAGGCAGGGATCCTATGGCTACACCTTC. Protein sequence: CASRQGSYGYTF.

The chain employs TRBV10-3 and TRBJ2-3; tentative D call: TRBD2 (5 bases). V lost 7 bases, J lost 0 bases, and 17 bases lay in between. The CDR3 spans 16 residues. CDR1 and CDR2 (germline): ENHRY, SYGVKD. This chain's CDR3 is CAITASPGTSTDTQYF. CDR3 bases: TGTGCCATCACTGCTTCCCCGGGAACTAGCACAGATACGCAGTATTTT.

This sequence joins TRBV19 and TRBJ2-2, with a weak D call TRBD2 (6 bases). The V end lost 3 bases, the J end lost 7 bases, and 12 bases lay between the germline ends. CDR1 and CDR2 from the germline V gene are LNHDA and SQIVND (reference sequence). The CDR3 has 14 amino acids. The CDR3 region has the DNA TGTGCCAGTAGTATGTCCGGGGGAGACGGGGAGCTGTTTTTT. As protein: CASSMSGGDGELFF.

The rearrangement uses TRBV4-1 and TRBJ1-4; D is uncertain. The germline CDR1 and CDR2 sequences are MGHRA and YSYEKL. The CDR3 totals 16 residues. Trimming removed 3 bases at V and 3 bases at J, with 14 bases between. The CDR3 loop is CASSHVSGQPNEKLFF. The CDR3 nucleotides read TGCGCCAGCAGCCACGTCTCCGGGCAGCCTAATGAAAAACTGTTTTTT.

The chain is built from TRBV5-4 and TRBJ1-2, with 9 positions matching TRBD1. CDR1 and CDR2 (germline): SGHNT, YYREEE (reference sequence). The length of the CDR3 is 14 residues. The V segment lost 3 bases and the J segment 3 bases; nucleotides outside the gene matches: 3. The CDR3 here is CASSSGQGYYGYTF. CDR3 DNA sequence: TGTGCCAGCAGCTCGGGACAGGGTTACTATGGCTACACCTTC.

CDR3 DNA sequence: TGTGCCAGCAGCTTGTCGGTAGACACTGAAGCTTTCTTT. It is translated as CASSLSVDTEAFF. The rearrangement links TRBV11-2 to TRBJ1-1, with D unclear. The CDR3 extends over 13 amino acids. V was cut by 3 bases and J by 3 bases, with 8 bases left in between. The germline V gene encodes CDR1 SGHAT and CDR2 FQNNGV. The full variable domain, completed using reference TRBV11-2 and TRBJ1-1, is EAGVAQSPRYKIIEKRQSVAFWCNPISGHATLYWYQQILGQGPKLLIQFQNNGVVDDSQLPKDRFSAERLKGVDSTLKIQPAKLEDSAVYLCASSLSVDTEAFFGQGTRLTVV.

The chain couples TRBV4-2 to TRBJ1-4; D not certain. Trimming stripped 8 bases from V and 5 bases from J, with 12 bases between. The CDR3 runs 13 residues. The V gene's germline CDR1 is LGHNA and CDR2 YNFKEQ. The CDR3 nucleotides read TGTGCCAGCGGCGACGGGCAGAATGAAAAACTGTTTTTT. Its protein product is CASGDGQNEKLFF.

This chain's CDR3 is CASRQGADESYTF. CDR3 DNA sequence: TGTGCCAGCAGACAGGGGGCCGACGAATCCTACACCTTC. J is TRBJ1-2 and V is TRBV6-6, with 9 bases aligning to TRBD1. With 6 bases clipped from V and 10 bases from J, the junction kept 9 bases outside the gene matches. The CDR3 extends over 13 amino acids. Germline V lookup: CDR1 MNHNY, CDR2 SVGAGI (reference sequence).

The chain employs TRBV28 and TRBJ2-2; 7 positions agree with TRBD2. CDR1 MDHEN and CDR2 SYDVKM come from the germline V gene. CDR3 length equals 15 residues. Trimming took 2 bases from V and 2 from J; bases not matched to a gene: 2. The CDR3: CASSLAGDNTGELFF. The DNA for the CDR3 is TGTGCCAGCAGTTTAGCGGGAGATAACACCGGGGAGCTGTTTTTT.

The chain couples TRBV5-1 to TRBJ2-1; no definite D call. Per germline, CDR1 SGHRS and CDR2 YFSETQ. Trimming stripped 0 bases from V and 5 bases from J, with 6 bases between. The CDR3 loop spans 13 amino acids. This CDR3 is CASSLGGDNEQFF. The CDR3 region has the DNA TGCGCCAGCAGCTTGGGGGGTGACAATGAGCAGTTCTTC.